This is a list of T cell receptor beta chains from one sample in a study of blood T cell repertoires in COVID-19. Clones were sequenced by immunoSEQ multiplex PCR, and TCRdb holds only the in-frame ones, with some missing. Counted here are around 300,000 clones, around 86% occurring once; the ten biggest clones make up approximately 2.5%. Sequencing used PBMCs or T cells enriched from blood (not recorded which). Receptors originate from a woman in her late teens or twenties who had recovered from COVID-19. The conserved cysteine and the conserved F or W are not part of the CDR3 here. Size values are once, few and many counts, or a class for expanded clones, and some rows have none.

CDR3 protein: AWSPVGYGYT
clone size: .
V gene: TRBV30
J gene: TRBJ1-2

CDR3 protein: ASSQVTGKGGTQY
clone size: .
V gene: TRBV4-3
J gene: TRBJ2-5

CDR3 protein: ASSMVGLAGGSETQY
clone size: .
V gene: TRBV19
J gene: TRBJ2-5

CDR3 protein: ASSLGGRGGGTDTQY
clone size: .
V gene: TRBV28
J gene: TRBJ2-3

CDR3 protein: ASRGSGEGTEQY
clone size: few
V gene: TRBV5-4
J gene: TRBJ2-7

CDR3 protein: ASSQGLRNTGELF
clone size: .
V gene: TRBV4-2
J gene: TRBJ2-2

CDR3 protein: ASSLDRTSGGTDTQY
clone size: .
V gene: TRBV7-2
J gene: TRBJ2-3

CDR3 protein: AWSKDRGDGYT
clone size: few
V gene: TRBV30
J gene: TRBJ1-2

CDR3 protein: ASSQDLSAEAF
clone size: .
V gene: TRBV4-1
J gene: TRBJ1-1

CDR3 protein: ASSLGTGSSYEQY
clone size: .
V gene: TRBV27
J gene: TRBJ2-7

CDR3 protein: AIRVPRGYT
clone size: .
V gene: TRBV2
J gene: TRBJ1-2

CDR3 protein: ASSNTGSDGNTIY
clone size: .
V gene: TRBV19
J gene: TRBJ1-3

CDR3 protein: ASSGTGTRENEQF
clone size: .
V gene: TRBV9
J gene: TRBJ2-1

CDR3 protein: ASTMRGKNIQY
clone size: .
V gene: TRBV5-6
J gene: TRBJ2-4

CDR3 protein: AISDGPKPPSYGYT
clone size: .
V gene: TRBV10-3
J gene: TRBJ1-2

CDR3 protein: ASSRRGAGASSTDTQY
clone size: .
V gene: TRBV9
J gene: TRBJ2-3

CDR3 protein: ASSEQTGEVTEAF
clone size: .
V gene: TRBV2
J gene: TRBJ1-1

CDR3 protein: ASTIAGVSGANVLT
clone size: .
V gene: TRBV5-1
J gene: TRBJ2-6

CDR3 protein: ASSLTQVMNTEAF
clone size: .
V gene: TRBV19
J gene: TRBJ1-1

CDR3 protein: ASSLGPREAF
clone size: few
V gene: TRBV11-2
J gene: TRBJ1-1

CDR3 protein: ASSIARASQPQH
clone size: .
V gene: TRBV19
J gene: TRBJ1-5

CDR3 protein: ASSYIGDTDSPLH
clone size: .
V gene: TRBV6-6
J gene: TRBJ1-6

CDR3 protein: ASSEAAYQTGELF
clone size: .
V gene: TRBV2
J gene: TRBJ2-2

CDR3 protein: AWSVLAPYNEQF
clone size: .
V gene: TRBV30
J gene: TRBJ2-1

CDR3 protein: ASSHYWTREGEQY
clone size: .
V gene: TRBV4-1
J gene: TRBJ2-7

CDR3 protein: ASSPLRQGSTGELF
clone size: .
V gene: TRBV11-3
J gene: TRBJ2-2

CDR3 protein: ASSDGNEQF
clone size: once
V gene: TRBV11-3
J gene: TRBJ2-1

CDR3 protein: ASSLSTVGTGGLAF
clone size: few
V gene: TRBV27
J gene: TRBJ1-1

CDR3 protein: ASSIQGMNTEAF
clone size: few
V gene: TRBV5-1
J gene: TRBJ1-1

CDR3 protein: ASSRIGGAPYNEQF
clone size: .
V gene: TRBV4-1
J gene: TRBJ2-1

CDR3 protein: ASSPPSQGTEAF
clone size: once
V gene: TRBV18
J gene: TRBJ1-1

CDR3 protein: ASSSLAGGNNEQF
clone size: few
V gene: TRBV9
J gene: TRBJ2-1

CDR3 protein: ASSQDSGMVGELF
clone size: .
V gene: TRBV3-1/TRBV3-2
J gene: TRBJ2-2

CDR3 protein: ASKSYKTEAF
clone size: .
V gene: TRBV19
J gene: TRBJ1-1

CDR3 protein: ASRPGQGNYGYT
clone size: .
V gene: TRBV6-4
J gene: TRBJ1-2

CDR3 protein: ASSIRGQGSNEQF
clone size: .
V gene: TRBV7-2
J gene: TRBJ2-1

CDR3 protein: ASSNSWGTSGRAPSGEQF
clone size: .
V gene: TRBV19
J gene: TRBJ2-1